The TCR beta chain under discussion was sequenced for a study of post-analysis software for immune sequencing data. General observations from the study: Elevated frequency relative to controls characterized several TRBV segments in patients, TRBV5-6, TRBV5-1 and TRBV20-1 among them. People with multiple sclerosis had a significantly lower normalized Chao1 diversity than controls did.

Germline values: CDR1 SQVTM, CDR2 ANQGSEA. The CDR3 extends over 11 amino acids. This clonotype was detected a few times. Its antigen is unidentified. A junction end diverges from the germline sequence, so it may reflect a read error. Unique molecular identifiers had been added to the TCR beta cDNA libraries. Using its own MiXCR run on the PCR reads, TCRdb lists one record per CDR3 protein. The sample has about 760,000 distinct CDR3 sequences; roughly 27% are singletons. This clonotype was obtained from a girl aged 10 to 17 with multiple sclerosis. Sequenced input: blood. The chain links TRBV29-1 to TRBJ1-1; D perhaps matches TRBD1 (5 bases). The CDR3 DNA follows: TGCAGCGGGGGGACGGACACTGAAACTTTCTTT. Encoded protein: CSGGTDTETFF.